The 5 T cell receptor beta chains listed next were all sequenced from one sample in a study of blood T cell repertoires in COVID-19. Assay: immunoSEQ multiplex PCR; the TCRdb copy retains only in-frame clones and omits some. The table has 150,000 to 200,000 clones, about 84% seen once; the top ten hold around 5.2%. Sequencing was carried out using peripheral blood. The origin of the receptors is a woman aged 30 to 39 with acute or convalescent COVID-19.

The V and J genes are TRBV6-5 and TRBJ1-1; a possible D gene is TRBD1 (6 bases). Per the germline V gene, CDR1 is MNHEY and CDR2 is SVGAGI. The CDR3 covers 14 residues. With 2 bases removed from V and 1 base from J, the gap between germline ends came to 8 bases. The CDR3 loop reads CASSYQGRNTEAFF. The CDR3 nucleotides are TGTGCCAGCAGTTACCAGGGGAGGAACACTGAAGCTTTCTTT.

This clone was observed a handful of times. The CDR3 nucleotides read TGCAGTGTGACAGGGAGTGAAAAACTGTTTTTT. It yields the protein CSVTGSEKLFF. This sequence joins TRBV20-1 and TRBJ1-4; 7 bases match TRBD1. V gave up 7 bases and J gave up 7 bases; unmatched junction bases: 3. CDR1 and CDR2 (germline): DFQATT, SNEGSKA (reference sequence). The CDR3 sequence is 11 residues long.

For this clone: One end of the junction varies from germline; a read error may be responsible. The CDR3: CASSYASTERNF. CDR3 DNA: TGTGCCAGCAGCTATGCTTCGACAGAGAGGAACTTC. The chain employs TRBV28 and TRBJ2-5, with D tentatively TRBD1 (5 bases). The V gene's germline CDR1 is MDHEN and CDR2 SYDVKM. The length of the CDR3 is 12 residues.

A few counts support this clone. The genes are TRBV4-3 and TRBJ2-7; D unresolved. CDR1 is LGHNA, CDR2 YSLEER, per germline. V was trimmed by 0 bases and J by 3 bases, leaving 9 bases between them. The CDR3 has 14 residues. CDR3 region: CASSQDSVGYEQYF. The CDR3 DNA sequence: TGCGCCAGCAGCCAAGATAGTGTCGGCTACGAGCAGTACTTC.

In this sample, this clone turned up a few times. The chain uses TRBV11-1 and TRBJ2-5, with TRBD2 identical over 8 bases. The CDR3 is 14 residues long. Unmatched junction bases numbered 6, after V lost 4 bases and J lost 5 bases. Germline loops: CDR1 SGHAT, CDR2 FQDESV (reference sequence). The DNA of the CDR3 is TGTGCCAGCAGCTGGGGAGCGGGAGTGGAGACCCAGTACTTC. It codes for CASSWGAGVETQYF. The whole variable domain, filled in from reference TRBV11-1 and TRBJ2-5, reads EAEVAQSPRYKITEKSQAVAFWCDPISGHATLYWYRQILGQGPELLVQFQDESVVDDSQLPKDRFSAERLKGVDSTLKIQPAELGDSAMYLCASSWGAGVETQYFGPGTRLLVL.